This TCR beta chain was identified during a study of blood T cells in healthy people across ages. Study-wide results and caveats: Older age coincided with a roughly linear decline in TCR beta diversity per million T cells.

Sample-barcoded 5' priming and a J-beta primer mix drove a second PCR of about 7 to 12 cycles. CDR3-containing paired-end reads numbered at least 3 million in each sample. TCRdb re-called the 5' RACE reads through MiXCR, storing one row per CDR3 protein. The sample holds 700,000 to 1,000,000 distinct CDR3 sequences; roughly 44% are singletons and the top ten take nearly 20%. The CDR3 consists of 15 residues. Germline loops: CDR1 SGHRS, CDR2 YFSETQ. A note on this clonotype: Its specificity is unknown. At one end the junction does not follow the germline gene, possibly because of a read error.

The origin of this receptor is a man in his 60s in good health. Sequenced input: blood. The rearrangement uses TRBV5-1 and TRBJ2-7, with 7 bases identical to TRBD1. The assigned J gene may be wrong: the sequence end matches TRBJ2-5 better. The CDR3 spells CARSWDRVPGETQYF. The CDR3 coding sequence is TGCGCCCGCAGCTGGGACAGAGTTCCGGGAGAGACCCAGTACTTC.